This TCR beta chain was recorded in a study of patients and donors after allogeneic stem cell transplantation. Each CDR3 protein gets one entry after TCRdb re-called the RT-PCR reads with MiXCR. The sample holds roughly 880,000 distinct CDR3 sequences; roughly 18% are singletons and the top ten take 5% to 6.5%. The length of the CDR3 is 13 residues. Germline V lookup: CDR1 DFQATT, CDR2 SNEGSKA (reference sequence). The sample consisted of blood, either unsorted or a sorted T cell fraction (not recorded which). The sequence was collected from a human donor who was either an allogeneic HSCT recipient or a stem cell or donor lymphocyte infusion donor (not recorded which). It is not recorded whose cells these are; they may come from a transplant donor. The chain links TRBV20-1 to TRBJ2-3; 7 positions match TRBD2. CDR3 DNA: TGCGGGGGGAGGGCTAGAACCACAGATACGCAGTATTTT. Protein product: CGGRARTTDTQYF.